Reported below is one TCR beta chain. As processed by the authors: Reference gene primer amplification in the assay estimated nucleated cell counts. The table came from immunoSEQ multiplex PCR; TCRdb's copy has only in-frame clones and leaves some out. The V and J calls and clone size are taken from that table; D and trimming were inferred from the DNA. The sample has approximately 200,000 clones, 70% to 80% seen once; the top ten hold around 6%. These data come from a study of blood T cell repertoires in COVID-19. Study context: Samples came from the United States, Italy and Spain, spanning acute and convalescent COVID-19. In each case, the material was cDNA or gDNA derived from T cells, B-cell-depleted T cells, or PBMCs.

Those enrolled in Seattle joined during active infection and were followed longitudinally afterward. This CDR3 has 15 amino acids. The V gene end was trimmed by 3 bases and the J gene end by 6 bases; junction bases not matched to a gene: 7. Germline lookup yields CDR1 SGHTA and CDR2 FQGNSA. The TCR sequence derives from a woman in her thirties or forties with COVID-19, enrolled during active disease. The J gene is TRBJ2-7, the V gene TRBV7-2; 11 bases map to TRBD2. The sample was peripheral blood. CDR3 in DNA: TGTGCCAGCAGCTTTATAGCGGGAGGGCCCAGCGAGCAGTACTTC. Protein: CASSFIAGGPSEQYF.